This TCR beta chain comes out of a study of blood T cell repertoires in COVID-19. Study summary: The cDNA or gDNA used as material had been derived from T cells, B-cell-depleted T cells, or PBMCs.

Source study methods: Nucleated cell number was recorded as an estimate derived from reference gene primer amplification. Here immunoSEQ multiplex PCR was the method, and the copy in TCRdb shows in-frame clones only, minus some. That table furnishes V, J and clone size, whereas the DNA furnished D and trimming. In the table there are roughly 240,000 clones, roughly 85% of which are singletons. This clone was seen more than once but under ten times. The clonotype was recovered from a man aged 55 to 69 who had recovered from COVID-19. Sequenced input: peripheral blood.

The DNA for the CDR3 is TGTGCCAGTAGGGCAGGGGGGTATGAGCAGTTCTTC. Translated: CASRAGGYEQFF. The chain joins TRBV19 to TRBJ2-1; the D gene is possibly TRBD1 (7 bases). Trimming stripped 6 bases from V and 8 bases from J, with 11 bases between. The CDR3 contains 12 residues. CDR1 and CDR2 from the germline V gene are LNHDA and SQIVND (reference sequence).